This is a list of T cell receptor beta chains from one sample in a study of T cells after yellow fever vaccination. One entry per CDR3 protein results from TCRdb running MiXCR on the 5' RACE reads. The sample gives about 320,000 distinct CDR3 sequences, around 7% of which show up once; over 15% is in the top ten. The input for sequencing was PBMCs, taken 45 days after the first yellow fever vaccination. Source of these receptors: a man aged 18 to 29 who received the YFV17D yellow fever vaccine. Each CDR3 is given with its conserved first and last residue. Fields, in order: V gene, clone size, J gene, D gene, CDR3 DNA, CDR3 protein. The D gene is left open where the match is weak. Size is omitted from some rows. Given values are once, few, many or a class for expanded clones.

V: TRBV9
size: many
J: TRBJ1-6
D: TRBD1
DNA: TGTGCCAGCAGCGTTACAGGGGGTCGTAATTCACCCCTCCACTTT
CDR3: CASSVTGGRNSPLHF

V: TRBV9
size: few
J: TRBJ2-7
D: NA
DNA: TGTGCCAGCAGCGCCCAGGGGTTGCAGGCTACCTACGAGCAGTACTTC
CDR3: CASSAQGLQATYEQYF

V: TRBV3-1
size: NA
J: TRBJ2-3
D: NA
DNA: TGTGCCACTAAAGAGGAGGGGGCTACGCAGTATTTT
CDR3: CATKEEGATQYF

V: TRBV7-2
size: NA
J: TRBJ1-2
D: NA
DNA: TGTGCCAGCAGCTTCCGACAGTATGGCTACACCTTC
CDR3: CASSFRQYGYTF

V: TRBV4-1
size: NA
J: TRBJ2-7
D: TRBD1
DNA: TGCGCCAGCAGCCAAGCCCCGGGACAGATAACCTACGAGCAGTACTTC
CDR3: CASSQAPGQITYEQYF

V: TRBV7-8
size: few
J: TRBJ2-1
D: TRBD2
DNA: TGTGCCAGCAGCGAAACGGCGTGGGGGGGGTACAATGAGCAGTTCTTC
CDR3: CASSETAWGGYNEQFF

V: TRBV10-3
size: NA
J: TRBJ2-1
D: TRBD2
DNA: TGTGCCATCAGCTCAAGCACTAGCGGGGGGGCCAATGAGCAGTTCTTC
CDR3: CAISSSTSGGANEQFF

V: TRBV6-5
size: many
J: TRBJ1-1
D: NA
DNA: TGTGCCAGCTGGAAGTACACTGAAGCTTTCTTT
CDR3: CASWKYTEAFF

V: TRBV5-1
size: NA
J: TRBJ1-1
D: NA
DNA: TGCGCCAGCAGCTTGGCGATGGGCAGGATGAACACTGAAGCTTTCTTT
CDR3: CASSLAMGRMNTEAFF

V: TRBV12-3/TRBV12-4
size: few
J: TRBJ1-1
D: TRBD1
DNA: TGTGCCAGCAGCAGTTTACAGGGACAGGCTGAAGCTTTCTTT
CDR3: CASSSLQGQAEAFF

V: TRBV19
size: few
J: TRBJ2-4
D: NA
DNA: TGTGCCAGTAGTAACCGGGTGTCAGGGGTAAAAAACATTCAGTACTTC
CDR3: CASSNRVSGVKNIQYF

V: TRBV20-1
size: NA
J: TRBJ2-3
D: NA
DNA: TGCAGTGCTACACTAGAGGCGCAGTATTTT
CDR3: CSATLEAQYF

V: TRBV12-3/TRBV12-4
size: NA
J: TRBJ2-2
D: NA
DNA: TGTGCCAGCAGTTTTAGGCGGGCGGGTACCGGGGAGCTGTTTTTT
CDR3: CASSFRRAGTGELFF

V: TRBV5-4
size: few
J: TRBJ1-4
D: TRBD1
DNA: TGTGCCAGCAGCTTGACAGGGGGCGGGGAAAAACTGTTTTTT
CDR3: CASSLTGGGEKLFF

V: TRBV20-1
size: many
J: TRBJ1-2
D: NA
DNA: TGCAGTGCTTGGACTAACTATGGCTACACCTTC
CDR3: CSAWTNYGYTF

V: TRBV21-1
size: NA
J: TRBJ1-5
D: NA
DNA: TGTGCCAGCAGCACCGAGGATAGCAATCAGCCCCAGCATTTT
CDR3: CASSTEDSNQPQHF

V: TRBV5-8
size: many
J: TRBJ2-7
D: TRBD1
DNA: TGTGCCAGCAGCTTTTACAGGGGCTACGAGCAGTACTTC
CDR3: CASSFYRGYEQYF

V: TRBV24-1
size: few
J: TRBJ2-3
D: NA
DNA: TGTGCCACCAGTGATTCCGACAGCGGTTTAGATACGCAGTATTTT
CDR3: CATSDSDSGLDTQYF

V: TRBV6-2/TRBV6-3
size: few
J: TRBJ2-5
D: TRBD2
DNA: TGTGCCAGCAGCTGGGGGGGACTCCGCCCAAATTTGGAGACCCAGTACTTC
CDR3: CASSWGGLRPNLETQYF

V: TRBV27
size: NA
J: TRBJ2-1
D: TRBD2
DNA: TGTGCCAGCAGTTTGGTGCGGGGGGGCTTCAATACACCCTCCTACAATGAGCAGTTCTTC
CDR3: CASSLVRGGFNTPSYNEQFF

V: TRBV7-9
size: few
J: TRBJ1-6
D: NA
DNA: TGTGCCAGCAGCGCAAGGGGAAGCTCCTATAATTCACCCCTCCACTTT
CDR3: CASSARGSSYNSPLHF

V: TRBV7-2
size: many
J: TRBJ1-1
D: NA
DNA: TGTGCCAGCAGAATCAAAAACACTGAAGCTTTCTTT
CDR3: CASRIKNTEAFF

V: TRBV9
size: NA
J: TRBJ1-1
D: TRBD1
DNA: TGTGCCAGCAGCGCGCGACAGGGTGTCGTCGCTGAAGCTTTCTTT
CDR3: CASSARQGVVAEAFF

V: TRBV5-1
size: NA
J: TRBJ1-3
D: TRBD1
DNA: TGCGCCAGCAGCTCCGGACAGGGGGACGGAAACACCATATATTTT
CDR3: CASSSGQGDGNTIYF

V: TRBV5-1
size: NA
J: TRBJ2-7
D: TRBD2
DNA: TGCGCCAGCAGCCACGGACTAGCGGGGCTTACCTACGAGCAGTACTTC
CDR3: CASSHGLAGLTYEQYF

V: TRBV27
size: many
J: TRBJ2-1
D: NA
DNA: TGTGCCAGCAGTTCGACAGGTCTTGGGGTTGGGGAGCAGTTCTTC
CDR3: CASSSTGLGVGEQFF

V: TRBV6-1
size: few
J: TRBJ1-1
D: TRBD1
DNA: TGTGCCAGCAGTGAACCGGGACAGGTTAACACTGAAGCTTTCTTT
CDR3: CASSEPGQVNTEAFF